Listed here are 29 T cell receptor beta chains from one sample, sequenced in a study of CD8 T cells in Susac syndrome. A quantity of about 0.5 to 1 ug RNA underwent reverse transcription using random hexamers. Each CDR3 protein gets one entry after TCRdb re-called the immunoSEQ multiplex PCR reads with MiXCR. The sample carries 50,000 to 60,000 distinct CDR3 sequences, just over 90% recorded once. Material: CD8+ T cells from PBMCs. Every receptor here comes from a human donor in good health.

The chain uses TRBV25-1 and TRBJ2-4; 12 bases are a match to TRBD2. The V and J ends lost 3 bases and 0 bases, in that order; junction bases with no gene match: 9. Germline assignment: CDR1 MGHDK and CDR2 SYGVNS. There are 19 residues in the CDR3. The CDR3 region has the DNA TGTGCCAGCAGTGACCCCTCCAAGACTAGCGGGGGAGCCAAAAACATTCAGTACTTC. Encoded protein: CASSDPSKTSGGAKNIQYF.

This rearrangement joins TRBV6-5 to TRBJ1-2, with D unclear. Trimming took 0 bases from V and 2 from J, leaving 10 bases between them. Germline V gives CDR1 MNHEY, CDR2 SVGAGI. The CDR3 has 15 amino acids. CDR3 DNA: TGTGCCAGCAGTTACTCGAGCCCGCTGAACTATGGCTACACCTTC. Translating gives CASSYSSPLNYGYTF.

The chain is built from TRBV10-2 and TRBJ2-7; no firm D call. The CDR3 contains 16 residues. Trimming stripped 2 bases from V and 2 bases from J, with 16 bases between. Germline-derived CDR1 and CDR2 are WSHSY and SAAADI. CDR3 bases: TGCGCCAGCAGTGAGCCGGATGTAAGGGTAGCCTACGAGCAGTACTTC. Protein sequence: CASSEPDVRVAYEQYF.

DNA of the CDR3: TGCAGTGCTAGAGATCGTCCTAGCGGGCGACAAGAGACCCAGTACTTC. This gives the protein CSARDRPSGRQETQYF. The V call is TRBV20-1, the J call TRBJ2-5; 8 bases are a match to TRBD2. Germline lookup yields CDR1 DFQATT and CDR2 SNEGSKA (reference sequence). The CDR3 contains 16 residues. J gave up 2 bases and V 0 bases, and 8 bases lay outside the gene matches.

The chain employs TRBV3-1 and TRBJ1-1; D is unclear. V was trimmed by 0 bases and J by 1 base, leaving 9 bases between them. Germline CDR1 is LGHDT and CDR2 is YNNKEL (reference sequence). The CDR3 is 15 amino acids. DNA for the CDR3: TGTGCCAGCAGCCAAGACCCAGGCCCGAACACTGAAGCTTTCTTT. Protein: CASSQDPGPNTEAFF.

The chain uses TRBV27 and TRBJ2-1, with a possible D match to TRBD2 (7 bases). The germline V and J ends were trimmed by 2 bases and 3 bases, with 11 bases remaining between them. From germline, CDR1 is MNHEY and CDR2 SMNVEV (reference sequence). The CDR3 has 15 amino acids. For the CDR3, the DNA is TGTGCCAGCAGTTTAGGGGGGGCTTACTACAATGAGCAGTTCTTC. Translation: CASSLGGAYYNEQFF.

This sequence joins TRBV12-3 or TRBV12-4 and TRBJ2-7; D perhaps matches TRBD2 (5 bases). The CDR3 consists of 16 residues. Trimming cost V 6 bases and J 0 bases, with 18 bases left between them. The CDR3 reads CASSSAGVALSYEQYF. The DNA for the CDR3 is TGTGCCAGCAGCTCCGCCGGGGTAGCCCTCTCCTACGAGCAGTACTTC.

The chain links TRBV3-1 to TRBJ2-3; perhaps D is TRBD1 or TRBD2 (6 bases each). The CDR3 is 16 amino acids. CDR1 LGHDT and CDR2 YNNKEL come from the germline V gene (reference sequence). Trimming shortened V by 4 bases and J by 2 bases, and 16 bases separated the two germline ends. The CDR3 nucleotides read TGTGCCAGCAGCCGGACAGCGGGTAGAGACACAGATACGCAGTATTTT. Its translation: CASSRTAGRDTDTQYF.

The chain's CDR3 is CASSLPTEAFF. CDR3 nucleotides: TGTGCCAGCAGTCTACCCACTGAAGCTTTCTTT. The chain has TRBV7-9 and TRBJ1-1; D not resolved. This CDR3 contains 11 residues. V was shortened by 6 bases and J by 4 bases, with 6 bases between the two germline ends. Per the germline V gene, CDR1 is SEHNR and CDR2 is FQNEAQ (reference sequence).

J is TRBJ1-4 and V is TRBV5-5; unclear D gene. This CDR3 spans 14 amino acids. V lost 0 bases, J lost 6 bases, and 9 bases lay in between. Germline lookup yields CDR1 SGHKS and CDR2 YYEKEE (reference sequence). CDR3 sequence (DNA): TGTGCCAGCAGCTTGGGGGGTGAGGATGAAAAACTGTTTTTT. Translating it yields CASSLGGEDEKLFF.

V gene TRBV6-1 combines with J gene TRBJ2-5, with 9 bases matching TRBD1. Germline trimming cut 8 bases from V and 2 bases from J; bases unmatched to any gene: 3. The germline V gene encodes CDR1 MNHNS and CDR2 SASEGT. There are 13 residues in the CDR3. In nucleotides, the CDR3 is TGTGCCAGCTTAGACAGGGGGCAAGAGACCCAGTACTTC. Translated: CASLDRGQETQYF.

The gene calls are TRBV30 and TRBJ2-3; 8 bases match TRBD1. The CDR3 contains 14 residues. Germline V gene sequence: CDR1 GTSNPN, CDR2 SVGIG (reference sequence). The ends lost 4 bases at V and 2 bases at J; junction bases unmatched: 5. The CDR3 loop is CAWNPGGPTDTQYF. CDR3 in DNA: TGTGCCTGGAACCCAGGGGGCCCCACAGATACGCAGTATTTT.

The CDR3 DNA follows: TGTGCCAGCAGCCGAAACAGCTTGAAGGGTGAAGCTTTCTTT. This codes for CASSRNSLKGEAFF. V is TRBV28 and J is TRBJ1-1; D is unclear. The CDR3 totals 14 residues. The germline CDR1 and CDR2 sequences are MDHEN and SYDVKM. V was trimmed by 6 bases and J by 7 bases, leaving 18 bases between them.

This sequence joins TRBV6-5 and TRBJ2-7, with 12 bases aligning to TRBD2. The CDR3 is made up of 15 amino acids. With 4 bases clipped from V and 5 bases from J, the junction kept 6 bases outside the gene matches. Germline V gene lookup returns CDR1 MNHEY and CDR2 SVGAGI. The CDR3 loop is CASSLTGLAGHEQYF. CDR3 DNA: TGTGCCAGCAGTTTAACGGGACTAGCGGGCCACGAGCAGTACTTC.

CDR3 coding DNA: TGTGCCAGCAGCTCCCCGGGACTAGCGGGCCCGAATGAGCAGTTCTTC. Translating gives CASSSPGLAGPNEQFF. The chain combines TRBV6-6 with TRBJ2-1, with 12 bases identical to TRBD2. Germline V gene data show CDR1 as MNHNY and CDR2 as SVGAGI (reference sequence). The CDR3 length is 16 residues. Germline trimming cut 6 bases from V and 7 bases from J; bases unmatched to any gene: 10.

The chain joins TRBV15 to TRBJ1-5; the D is unclear. The CDR3 contains 13 residues. V was shortened by 5 bases and J by 4 bases, with 9 bases between the two germline ends. Germline CDR1 is LNHNV and CDR2 is YYDKDF (reference sequence). CDR3 DNA: TGTGCCACCAGCGGCCTAATTAATCAGCCCCAGCATTTT. As protein: CATSGLINQPQHF.

V gene TRBV5-1 combines with J gene TRBJ1-4; 11 positions match TRBD1. The trim removed 0 bases at V and 14 bases at J, leaving 9 bases unmatched. The CDR3 runs to 15 residues. The germline gives CDR1 SGHRS, CDR2 YFSETQ. The CDR3 DNA sequence: TGCGCCAGCAGCTTGGTAGGGACAGGGGGTAGCCATCTGTTTTTT. It encodes CASSLVGTGGSHLFF.

The chain employs TRBV4-1 and TRBJ1-1; a weak D match, TRBD1 (5 bases). The CDR3 runs 13 residues. The ends were cut back, 0 bases at V and 3 bases at J, with 5 bases in the middle. Germline lookup yields CDR1 MGHRA and CDR2 YSYEKL. The CDR3 protein is CASSQDRDTEAFF. CDR3 DNA: TGCGCCAGCAGCCAAGACAGGGACACTGAAGCTTTCTTT.

The V and J genes are TRBV7-3 and TRBJ2-7; maybe TRBD2 (5 bases). This CDR3 comprises 13 residues. V was pared by 1 base and J by 3 bases, with 7 bases between. Germline V CDR1 and CDR2: SGHTA, FQGTGA. The CDR3 sequence: CASSLSAGYEQYF. The CDR3 nucleotides read TGTGCCAGCAGCTTAAGTGCGGGCTACGAGCAGTACTTC.

V is TRBV7-2 and J is TRBJ2-7; D is undetermined. Germline CDR1 and CDR2: SGHTA and FQGNSA. This CDR3 has 13 residues. Trimming took off 1 base at V and 2 bases at J, with 6 bases between the two ends. The CDR3 sequence is CASSLVNPYEQYF. The CDR3 nucleotides read TGTGCCAGCAGCTTAGTTAATCCCTACGAGCAGTACTTC.

The V gene is TRBV13, the J gene TRBJ1-6, with D perhaps matching TRBD1 (5 bases). Germline loops: CDR1 PRHDT, CDR2 FYEKMQ (reference sequence). V was clipped by 3 bases and J by 13 bases, with 19 bases between them. There are 15 residues in the CDR3. For the CDR3, the DNA is TGTGCCAGCAGCTTCGGGCGCGGGACGGCCGCGCCCCTCCACTTT. It is translated as CASSFGRGTAAPLHF. The complete variable domain, with remaining parts taken from reference TRBV13 and TRBJ1-6, reads AAGVIQSPRHLIKEKRETATLKCYPIPRHDTVYWYQQGPGQDPQFLISFYEKMQSDKGSIPDRFSAQQFSDYHSELNMSSLELGDSALYFCASSFGRGTAAPLHFGNGTRLTVT.

The rearrangement uses TRBV2 and TRBJ2-1, with 7 positions matching TRBD2. V lost 0 bases to trimming and J lost 1 base; unmatched junction nucleotides: 3. The CDR3 is made up of 16 amino acids. CDR1 SNHLY and CDR2 FYNNEI come from the germline V gene. The CDR3 region is CASSEAPGGSYNEQFF. As DNA, the CDR3 is TGTGCCAGCAGTGAAGCCCCGGGGGGTTCCTACAATGAGCAGTTCTTC. The entire variable domain, with the rest obtained from reference TRBV2 and TRBJ2-1, is as follows: EPEVTQTPSHQVTQMGQEVILRCVPISNHLYFYWYRQILGQKVEFLVSFYNNEISEKSEIFDDQFSVERPDGSNFTLKIRSTKLEDSAMYFCASSEAPGGSYNEQFFGPGTRLTVL.

As for this clonotype: One end of the junction is discordant with germline, which a read error may explain. V is TRBV12-3 or TRBV12-4 and J is TRBJ2-2; the D gene is possibly TRBD2 (5 bases). There are 15 residues in the CDR3. Here the CDR3 reads CASSLGNSGTGELFF. The CDR3 bases are TGTGCCAGCAGCTTAGGAAACAGCGGCACCGGGGAGCTGTTTTTT.

The chain has TRBV4-2 and TRBJ2-7; 10 positions agree with TRBD2. The germline V gene encodes CDR1 LGHNA and CDR2 YNFKEQ. J gave up 4 bases and V 11 bases, and 20 bases lay outside the gene matches. The CDR3 is 17 amino acids. The CDR3 coding sequence is TGTGCCTCCGCCCCAGCGGGGGGGACGGTTTTTGGTTACGAGCAGTACTTC. It codes for CASAPAGGTVFGYEQYF.

J is TRBJ2-2 and V is TRBV24-1; TRBD1 aligns across 9 bases. CDR3 length: 14 amino acids. The V and J ends lost 4 bases and 5 bases, in that order; junction bases with no gene match: 1. Germline values: CDR1 KGHDR, CDR2 SFDVKD. The CDR3 spells CATSETGGTGELFF. CDR3 nucleotide sequence: TGTGCCACCAGTGAGACAGGGGGTACCGGGGAGCTGTTTTTT.

The CDR3 loop is CASSLASNTNTEAFF. The CDR3 DNA reads TGTGCCAGCAGCTTGGCCTCCAACACTAACACTGAAGCTTTCTTT. This rearrangement joins TRBV5-6 to TRBJ1-1; no clear D gene. CDR3 length: 15 amino acids. V dropped 0 bases and J dropped 2 bases, with 11 bases sitting between them. Germline V gene lookup returns CDR1 SGHDT and CDR2 YYEEEE.

The chain combines TRBV7-9 with TRBJ1-2; 8 nucleotides agree with TRBD1. V was clipped by 5 bases and J by 5 bases; unmatched bases: 7. The CDR3 has 14 amino acids. Germline assignment: CDR1 SEHNR and CDR2 FQNEAQ (reference sequence). The CDR3 region has the DNA TGTGCCAGCAGCACGGGAACAGGGGGGTATGGCTACACCTTC. It specifies CASSTGTGGYGYTF.

The table lists this clonotype with a count of one. The chain couples TRBV5-5 to TRBJ2-3, with a possible D match to TRBD2 (5 bases). V was cut by 1 base and J by 4 bases, with 13 bases left in between. This CDR3 region has 15 residues. Germline CDR1 and CDR2: SGHKS and YYEKEE (reference sequence). CDR3 sequence: CASSLYGNEADTQYF. In DNA form, the CDR3 reads TGTGCCAGCAGCTTGTACGGGAACGAGGCAGATACGCAGTATTTT.

This rearrangement joins TRBV11-2 to TRBJ2-5, with 9 bases identical to TRBD2. CDR1 SGHAT and CDR2 FQNNGV come from the germline V gene. V lost 9 bases to trimming and J lost 1 base; unmatched junction nucleotides: 24. The CDR3 has 20 residues. This CDR3 reads CASSPLPSGLLAGLQETQYF. The DNA for the CDR3 is TGTGCCAGTAGCCCCCTCCCTTCTGGGCTCCTAGCGGGGCTCCAAGAGACCCAGTACTTC. Full variable domain (outside the CDR3, taken from reference TRBV11-2 and TRBJ2-5): EAGVAQSPRYKIIEKRQSVAFWCNPISGHATLYWYQQILGQGPKLLIQFQNNGVVDDSQLPKDRFSAERLKGVDSTLKIQPAKLEDSAVYLCASSPLPSGLLAGLQETQYFGPGTRLLVL.